Listed below are T cell receptor beta chains from one sample, sequenced in a study of CD4+ T cells in melanoma. TCRdb's table, derived via immunoSEQ multiplex PCR, lists solely in-frame clones and lacks some. The sample has thousands of clones; under 75% are singletons. The sample was cells from a culture (not recorded whether cultured in vitro). These receptors originate from a human donor with melanoma. CDR3s include the opening cysteine and the closing phenylalanine or tryptophan. The D gene is left open where the match is weak. Clone size appears in some rows only: once, few, many, or a class for an expanded clone.

v_gene	j_gene	d_gene	abundance	CDR3nt	CDR3aa
TRBV5-1	TRBJ1-6	NA	NA	TGCGCCAGCAGCTTGGGGGACTTACCCGGGCTTCCCCTCCACTTT	CASSLGDLPGLPLHF
TRBV7-7	TRBJ1-1	NA	NA	TGTGCCAGCAGCCAGGGTCTTTCGACTGAAGCTTTCTTT	CASSQGLSTEAFF
TRBV2	TRBJ1-2	NA	few	TGTGCCAGCCTTCAGCGAGCTAACTATGGCTACACCTTC	CASLQRANYGYTF
TRBV18	TRBJ1-1	NA	once	TGTGCCAGCTCATCCACGGACACTGAAGCTTTCTTT	CASSSTDTEAFF
TRBV7-2	TRBJ2-2	TRBD1	NA	TGTGCCAGCAGCTTAGACAGGGGGCCCGGGGAGCTGTTTTTT	CASSLDRGPGELFF
TRBV30	TRBJ2-7	TRBD1	NA	TGTGCCTGGAAGGGGACAGGGTTATCCGAGCAGTACTTC	CAWKGTGLSEQYF
TRBV5-1	TRBJ1-4	TRBD1	NA	TGCGCCAGCAGCGGACAGGGCCTTGATGAAAAACTGTTTTTT	CASSGQGLDEKLFF
TRBV11-2	TRBJ2-1	TRBD1	NA	TGTGCCAGCAGCAATACTGTGGGGAGAGGACAGGGGGCTCGTTTCTTC	CASSNTVGRGQGARFF
TRBV7-6	TRBJ1-3	TRBD1	NA	TGTGCCAGCAGCTCCCGATTCACAGGGGGCGAGGGAAACACCATATATTTT	CASSSRFTGGEGNTIYF
TRBV6-1	TRBJ2-3	NA	NA	TGTGCCAGCACCGGCCTGTACACAGATACGCAGTATTTT	CASTGLYTDTQYF
TRBV2	TRBJ2-5	NA	few	TGTGCCAGCAGTGCGTCCCACACGCAAGAGACCCAGTACTTC	CASSASHTQETQYF
TRBV4-1	TRBJ2-3	NA	NA	TGCGCCAGCTCCCAGACCCGGGGGACGCAGTATTTT	CASSQTRGTQYF
TRBV27	TRBJ1-5	NA	NA	TGTGCCAGCAGTTGGAGACGGGATAGCAATCAGCCCCAGCATTTT	CASSWRRDSNQPQHF
TRBV6-5	TRBJ1-2	NA	NA	TGTGCCAGCAGTTACACGGGGGGGTATGGCTACACCTTC	CASSYTGGYGYTF
TRBV5-3	TRBJ1-4	NA	once	TGTGCCAGAAGCTTGTCTGGGGGAGAAAAACTGTTTTTT	CARSLSGGEKLFF
TRBV5-1	TRBJ1-1	NA	NA	TGCGCCAGCAGCACATCAGGGATAATGAACACTGAAGCTTTCTTT	CASSTSGIMNTEAFF
TRBV2	TRBJ2-1	NA	NA	TGTGCCAGCAGTGCATCATGGGACACCATCCAGTTCTTC	CASSASWDTIQFF
TRBV5-1	TRBJ1-2	NA	NA	TGCGCCAGCAGCTTGGGGGGGTACTATGGCTACACCTTC	CASSLGGYYGYTF
TRBV7-3	TRBJ2-3	NA	NA	TGTGCCAGCAGCCCCTTAGCGGGCACAGATACGCAGTATTTT	CASSPLAGTDTQYF
TRBV2	TRBJ2-7	NA	NA	TGTGCCAGCAGCTCGACTAGTCTCTCCTACGAGCAGTACTTC	CASSSTSLSYEQYF
TRBV11-2	TRBJ1-1	NA	NA	TGTGCCAGCAGCTTAGTTATGGGGCAGCCGAACACTGAAGCTTTCTTT	CASSLVMGQPNTEAFF
TRBV11-2	TRBJ2-7	TRBD1	few	TGTGCCAGCAGCACCCACAGGGGTAGAGCCTACGAGCAGTACTTC	CASSTHRGRAYEQYF
TRBV18	TRBJ2-7	TRBD2	NA	TGTGCCAGCTCAGGCGGACTAGTCTACGAGCAGTACTTC	CASSGGLVYEQYF
TRBV11-2	TRBJ1-4	TRBD1	NA	TGTGCCAGCACCTCAAGGACAGGGGGTATAATCAAACTGTTTTTT	CASTSRTGGIIKLFF
TRBV11-2	TRBJ1-5	NA	NA	TGTGCCAGCAGCCCCTGGGGCGCCCCGGGGCAGCCCCAGCATTTT	CASSPWGAPGQPQHF
TRBV5-1	TRBJ2-3	NA	NA	TGCGCCAGCAGCCCACGCTACTCGGGCGCAGATACGCAGTATTTT	CASSPRYSGADTQYF
TRBV4-2	TRBJ2-3	NA	NA	TGTGCCAGCAGCCGCACTTCACCAGATACGCAGTATTTT	CASSRTSPDTQYF
TRBV5-4	TRBJ1-3	TRBD1	few	TGTGCCAGCGGGGACAGCACCTCTGGAAACACCATATATTTT	CASGDSTSGNTIYF
TRBV5-6	TRBJ1-4	NA	NA	TGTGCCAGCAGCTTCAGACAGCTGTTTTTT	CASSFRQLFF
TRBV9	TRBJ1-3	NA	NA	TGTGCCAGCAGCGTAGGGGTGGGACGCTATGGAAACACCATATATTTT	CASSVGVGRYGNTIYF
TRBV10-2	TRBJ1-2	NA	NA	TGCGCCAGCACCCTAGCCGGGTCCGGGTATGGCTACACCTTC	CASTLAGSGYGYTF
TRBV7-3	TRBJ2-3	NA	NA	TGTGCCAGCAGCTCATCGGGACTTACGTATTTT	CASSSSGLTYF
TRBV6-6	TRBJ2-3	NA	NA	TGTGCCAGTGGAAGAGGAGGGGATCGGGCAGATACGCAGTATTTT	CASGRGGDRADTQYF
TRBV9	TRBJ2-2	TRBD1	NA	TGTGCCAGCAGCGCGACAGGGGGCGTTCGGTCCGGGGAGCTGTTTTTT	CASSATGGVRSGELFF
TRBV5-5	TRBJ1-2	TRBD1	NA	TGTGCCAGCAGCTTATCAAGGACAGGGGGCGCGCACTATGGCTACACCTTC	CASSLSRTGGAHYGYTF
TRBV11-2	TRBJ1-2	NA	NA	TGTGCCAGCAGCTTAGGACAGGCCCGGGGGGACTACACCTTC	CASSLGQARGDYTF
TRBV5-1	TRBJ1-6	NA	few	TGCGCCAGCAGCTTGGGGGGAGGACCGGATTCACCCCTCCACTTT	CASSLGGGPDSPLHF
TRBV5-1	TRBJ2-2	NA	NA	TGCGCCAGCAGCCTGGGAGACAGGCCCCAGCGGTGGGGCACCGGGGAGCTGTTTTTT	CASSLGDRPQRWGTGELFF
TRBV6-5	TRBJ2-7	TRBD2	NA	TGTGCCAGCAGTTACAGGGAGGGCCACGAGCAGTACTTC	CASSYREGHEQYF
TRBV7-2	TRBJ1-2	NA	NA	TGTGCCAGCAGCTTAGCGGCGAGCCGGGGGACCTTC	CASSLAASRGTF
TRBV7-2	TRBJ2-1	NA	NA	TGTGCCAGCAGCTTAAGGTGGTCTCAGGCGCTAGTTTACAATGAGCAGTTCTTC	CASSLRWSQALVYNEQFF
TRBV6-1	TRBJ1-2	TRBD1	NA	TGTGCCAGCAGTGAATCCGGCAGGGGGCAGGATGGCTACACCTTC	CASSESGRGQDGYTF
TRBV5-1	TRBJ2-5	NA	once	TGCGCCAGCAGCTCGGCCCCCGGAGGGGCGGGGCAGGAGACCCAGTACTTC	CASSSAPGGAGQETQYF
TRBV10-3	TRBJ2-7	TRBD1	NA	TGTGCCATGGGCCGGGACAGGGGGCCCCACGAGCAGTACTTC	CAMGRDRGPHEQYF
TRBV6-5	TRBJ1-2	NA	NA	TGTGCCAGCAGTCCGCAGTTAGCTAACTATGGCTACACCTTC	CASSPQLANYGYTF
TRBV7-9	TRBJ1-2	NA	NA	TGTGCCAGCAGCTTAGAAACAGGCAACTATGGCTACACCTTC	CASSLETGNYGYTF
TRBV2	TRBJ2-7	NA	NA	TGTGCCAGCAGTGCGGCACTTACCTACGAGCAGTACTTC	CASSAALTYEQYF
TRBV4-1	TRBJ1-6	NA	NA	TGCGCCAGCAGCCAACCACGACAAGGGCCTAGGTCACCCCTCCACTTT	CASSQPRQGPRSPLHF
TRBV19	TRBJ2-1	NA	NA	TGTGCCAGTAATCAGGGATACAATGAGCAGTTCTTC	CASNQGYNEQFF
TRBV10-3	TRBJ2-4	TRBD1	NA	TGTGCCATCAGTGAGCCGAGGACAGGGGGGAAGATTCAGTACTTC	CAISEPRTGGKIQYF
TRBV14	TRBJ2-7	NA	NA	TGTGCCAGCAGCCAAGTTATAACAGGGCCTTCCTCCTACGAGCAGTACTTC	CASSQVITGPSSYEQYF
TRBV18	TRBJ1-6	NA	NA	TGTGCCAGCTCACCAGGGGTGGATTCACCCCTCCACTTT	CASSPGVDSPLHF
TRBV10-2	TRBJ1-1	TRBD1	few	TGCGCCAGCAGTGTGACAGGGGGCACTGAAGCTTTCTTT	CASSVTGGTEAFF
TRBV10-2	TRBJ1-5	NA	few	TGCGCCAGCTCAGTGGGCGAAGGTCAGCCCCAGCATTTT	CASSVGEGQPQHF
TRBV5-1	TRBJ2-2	TRBD1	NA	TGCGCCAGCAGCTGGACAGGGGAGGGGGAGCTGTTTTTT	CASSWTGEGELFF
TRBV9	TRBJ1-1	NA	NA	TGTGCCAGCAGCGAGCCCCCTTCCGGGAACACTGAAGCTTTCTTT	CASSEPPSGNTEAFF
TRBV6-1	TRBJ1-5	TRBD1	NA	TGTGCCAGCAGTGACCGGGACAGGGGGCTTCAGCCCCAGCATTTT	CASSDRDRGLQPQHF
TRBV7-3	TRBJ2-3	TRBD2	once	TGTGCCAGCAGCGTCAGCGGGGGGGAAACAGATACGCAGTATTTT	CASSVSGGETDTQYF